This T cell receptor beta chain is drawn from a study of T cell responses to AZD1222 COVID-19 vaccine. TCRdb keeps only in-frame clones here, not all; method: immunoSEQ multiplex PCR. Among about 100,000 clones listed, approximately 88% were seen once. This TCR was recovered from an adult in good health. Sequences were derived from peripheral blood, sampled on day 0 of AZD1222 vaccination.

CDR3 amino acids: CASSLVATTLSYEQYF. The CDR3, as DNA: TGTGCCAGCAGCTTAGTAGCGACTACTCTCTCCTACGAGCAGTACTTC. The V gene is TRBV7-2, the J gene TRBJ2-7, with a tentative D call TRBD2 (5 bases). Germline values: CDR1 SGHTA, CDR2 FQGNSA. The length of the CDR3 is 16 residues. Trimming cost V 1 base and J 0 bases, with 13 bases left between them.